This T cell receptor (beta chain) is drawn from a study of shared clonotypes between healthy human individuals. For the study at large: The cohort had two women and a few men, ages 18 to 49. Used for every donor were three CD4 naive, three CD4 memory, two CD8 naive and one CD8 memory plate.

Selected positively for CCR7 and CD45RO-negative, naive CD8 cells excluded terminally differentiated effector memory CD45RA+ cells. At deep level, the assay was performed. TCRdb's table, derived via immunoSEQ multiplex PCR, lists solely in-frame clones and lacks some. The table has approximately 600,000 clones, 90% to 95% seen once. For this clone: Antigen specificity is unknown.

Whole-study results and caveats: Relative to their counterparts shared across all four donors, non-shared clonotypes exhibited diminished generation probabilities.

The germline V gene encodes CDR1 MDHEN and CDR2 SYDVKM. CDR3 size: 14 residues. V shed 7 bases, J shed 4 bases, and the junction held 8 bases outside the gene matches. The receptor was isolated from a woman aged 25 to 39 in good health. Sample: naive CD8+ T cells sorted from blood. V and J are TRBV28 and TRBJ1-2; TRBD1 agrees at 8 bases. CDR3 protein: CASTQTGASYGYTF. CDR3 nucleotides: TGTGCCAGCACCCAGACAGGGGCAAGCTATGGCTACACCTTC.